The clone carrying this T cell receptor (beta chain) has a count of ten or more. The data stem from a study of response to subunit inactivated influenza vaccine. V gave up 6 bases and J gave up 2 bases; unmatched junction bases: 15. This CDR3 region has 17 residues. Germline assignment: CDR1 SGHAT and CDR2 FQNNGV. TCRdb fed the RT-PCR reads into MiXCR, producing one record per CDR3 protein. The data contain 150,000 to 200,000 distinct CDR3 sequences, approximately 12% of them singletons. The data were also submitted as part of a second study, on T cells expressing NK-cell markers. Per that paper: The cDNA for TCR beta came from 5'RACE template switching with UMIs. It remained uncertain whether the expanded NKG2C+ T cell clones were specific for HCMV antigens.

Source: CD8+ T cells sorted from PBMCs, taken roughly 13 days after vaccination. This chain joins TRBV11-2 and TRBJ2-7, with 8 positions matching TRBD1. The TCR originated in a man aged 45-65 years who received an inactivated influenza vaccine. Here the CDR3 DNA reads TGTGCCAGCAGTCCAAATAGGGGCAGGGGGCCCCCCTACGAGCAGTACTTC. Translated: CASSPNRGRGPPYEQYF.